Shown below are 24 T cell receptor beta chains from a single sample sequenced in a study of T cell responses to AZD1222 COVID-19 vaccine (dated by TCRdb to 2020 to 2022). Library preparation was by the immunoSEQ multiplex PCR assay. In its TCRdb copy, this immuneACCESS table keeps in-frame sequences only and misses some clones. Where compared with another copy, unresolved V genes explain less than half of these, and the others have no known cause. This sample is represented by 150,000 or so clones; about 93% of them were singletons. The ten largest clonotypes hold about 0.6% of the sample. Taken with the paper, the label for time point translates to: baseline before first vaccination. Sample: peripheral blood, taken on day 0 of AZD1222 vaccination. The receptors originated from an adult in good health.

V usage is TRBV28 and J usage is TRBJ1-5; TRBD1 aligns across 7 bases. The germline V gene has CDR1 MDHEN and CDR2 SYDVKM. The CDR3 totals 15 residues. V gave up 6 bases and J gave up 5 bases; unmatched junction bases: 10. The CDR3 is CASSNDREGDQPQHF. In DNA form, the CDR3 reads TGTGCCAGCAGCAACGACAGGGAGGGGGATCAGCCCCAGCATTTT.

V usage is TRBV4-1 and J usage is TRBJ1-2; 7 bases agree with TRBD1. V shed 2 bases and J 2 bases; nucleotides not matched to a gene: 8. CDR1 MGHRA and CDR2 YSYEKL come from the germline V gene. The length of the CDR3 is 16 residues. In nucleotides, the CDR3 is TGCGCCAGCAGCCAAAAGAGGGACAGCTCAAACTATGGCTACACCTTC. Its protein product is CASSQKRDSSNYGYTF.

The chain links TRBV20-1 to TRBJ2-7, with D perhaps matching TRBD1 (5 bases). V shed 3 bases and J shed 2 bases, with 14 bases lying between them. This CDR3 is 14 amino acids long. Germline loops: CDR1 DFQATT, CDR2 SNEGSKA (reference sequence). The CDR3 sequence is CSASKLRDPYEQYF. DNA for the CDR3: TGCAGTGCTAGTAAACTCAGGGATCCCTACGAGCAGTACTTC.

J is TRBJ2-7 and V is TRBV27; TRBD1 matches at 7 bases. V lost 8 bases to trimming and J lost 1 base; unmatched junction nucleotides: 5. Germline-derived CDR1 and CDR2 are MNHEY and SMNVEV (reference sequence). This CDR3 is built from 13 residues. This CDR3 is CASGRQGSYEQYF. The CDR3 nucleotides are TGTGCCAGCGGGAGACAGGGATCCTACGAGCAGTACTTC.

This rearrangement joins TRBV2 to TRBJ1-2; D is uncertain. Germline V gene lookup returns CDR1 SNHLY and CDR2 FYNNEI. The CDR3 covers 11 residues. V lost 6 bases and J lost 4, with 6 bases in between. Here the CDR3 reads CASRVSYGYTF. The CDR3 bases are TGTGCCAGCAGGGTCTCCTATGGCTACACCTTC.

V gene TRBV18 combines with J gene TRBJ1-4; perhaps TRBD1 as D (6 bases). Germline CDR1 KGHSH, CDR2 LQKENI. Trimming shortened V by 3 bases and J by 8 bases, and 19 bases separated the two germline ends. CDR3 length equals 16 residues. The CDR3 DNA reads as TGTGCCAGCTCACCCACCATGAGTGGGGGCAGGGAAAAACTGTTTTTT. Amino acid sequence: CASSPTMSGGREKLFF.

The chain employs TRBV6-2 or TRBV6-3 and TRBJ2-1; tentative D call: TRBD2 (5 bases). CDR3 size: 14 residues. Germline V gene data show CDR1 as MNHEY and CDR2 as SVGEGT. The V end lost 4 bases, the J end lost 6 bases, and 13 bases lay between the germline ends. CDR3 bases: TGTGCCAGCAGTTTACTCCGCCGGGGCAATGAGCAGTTCTTC. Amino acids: CASSLLRRGNEQFF.

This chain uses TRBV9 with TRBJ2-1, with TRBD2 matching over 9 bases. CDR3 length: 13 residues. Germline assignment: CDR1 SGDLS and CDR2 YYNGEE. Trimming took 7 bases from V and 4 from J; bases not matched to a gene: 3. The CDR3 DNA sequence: TGTGCCAGCGCTAGCGGGGATTACAATGAGCAGTTCTTC. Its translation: CASASGDYNEQFF.

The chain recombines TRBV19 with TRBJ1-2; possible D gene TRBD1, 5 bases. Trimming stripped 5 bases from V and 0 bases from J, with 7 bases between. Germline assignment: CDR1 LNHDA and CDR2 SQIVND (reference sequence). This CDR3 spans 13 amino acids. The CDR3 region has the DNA TGTGCCAGTAGTGAGACAGCTAACTATGGCTACACCTTC. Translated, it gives CASSETANYGYTF.

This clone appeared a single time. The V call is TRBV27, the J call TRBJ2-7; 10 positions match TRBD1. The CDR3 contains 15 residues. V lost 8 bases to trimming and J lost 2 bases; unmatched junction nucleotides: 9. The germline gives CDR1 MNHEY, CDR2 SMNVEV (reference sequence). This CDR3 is CASALGGTGAYEQYF. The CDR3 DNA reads TGTGCCAGCGCCCTGGGCGGGACAGGGGCCTACGAGCAGTACTTC.

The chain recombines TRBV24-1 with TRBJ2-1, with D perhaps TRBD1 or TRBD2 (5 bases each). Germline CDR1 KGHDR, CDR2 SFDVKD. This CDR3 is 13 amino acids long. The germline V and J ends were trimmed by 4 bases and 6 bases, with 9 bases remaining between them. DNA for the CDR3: TGTGCCACCAGTGAGAGGGGCGGCAATGAGCAGTTCTTC. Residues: CATSERGGNEQFF.

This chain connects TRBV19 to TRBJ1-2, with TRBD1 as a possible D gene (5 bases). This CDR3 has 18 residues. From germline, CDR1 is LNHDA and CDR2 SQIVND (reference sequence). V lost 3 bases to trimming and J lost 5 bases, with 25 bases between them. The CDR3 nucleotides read TGTGCCAGTAGTATGGAACCGGGACCGCAGACTCCTCGATATGGCTACACCTTC. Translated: CASSMEPGPQTPRYGYTF.

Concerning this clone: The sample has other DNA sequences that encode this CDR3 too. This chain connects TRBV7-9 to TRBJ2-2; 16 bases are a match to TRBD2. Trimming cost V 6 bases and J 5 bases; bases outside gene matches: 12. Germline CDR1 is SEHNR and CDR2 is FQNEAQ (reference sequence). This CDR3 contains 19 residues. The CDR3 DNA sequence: TGTGCCAGCAGTCGAGGCCTGGGACTAGCGGGAGGGCGAACCGGGGAGCTGTTTTTT. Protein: CASSRGLGLAGGRTGELFF. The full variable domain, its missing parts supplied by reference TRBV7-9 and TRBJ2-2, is DTGVSQNPRHKITKRGQNVTFRCDPISEHNRLYWYRQTLGQGPEFLTYFQNEAQLEKSRLLSDRFSAERPKGSFSTLEIQRTEQGDSAMYLCASSRGLGLAGGRTGELFFGEGSRLTVL.

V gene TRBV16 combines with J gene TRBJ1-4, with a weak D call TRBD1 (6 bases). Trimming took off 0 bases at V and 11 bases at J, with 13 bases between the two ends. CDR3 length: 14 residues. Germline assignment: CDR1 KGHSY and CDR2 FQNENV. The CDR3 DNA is TGTGCCAGCAGCCAATCGTTTCTGCAGGGGAAACTGTTTTTT. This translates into CASSQSFLQGKLFF.

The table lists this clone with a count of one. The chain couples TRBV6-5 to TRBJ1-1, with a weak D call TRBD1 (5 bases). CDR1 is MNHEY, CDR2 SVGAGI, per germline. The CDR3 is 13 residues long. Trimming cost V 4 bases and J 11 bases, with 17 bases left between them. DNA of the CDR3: TGTGCCAGCAGTTCCCGGGGGGACGCTTGGGCTTTCTTT. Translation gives CASSSRGDAWAFF.

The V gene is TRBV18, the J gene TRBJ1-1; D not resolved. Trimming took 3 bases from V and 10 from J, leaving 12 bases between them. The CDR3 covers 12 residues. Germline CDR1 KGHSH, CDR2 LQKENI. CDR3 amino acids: CASSPQMGAAFF. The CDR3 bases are TGTGCCAGCTCACCTCAGATGGGCGCAGCTTTCTTT. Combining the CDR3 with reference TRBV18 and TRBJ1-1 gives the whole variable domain NAGVMQNPRHLVRRRGQEARLRCSPMKGHSHVYWYRQLPEEGLKFMVYLQKENIIDESGMPKERFSAEFPKEGPSILRIQQVVRGDSAAYFCASSPQMGAAFFGQGTRLTVV.

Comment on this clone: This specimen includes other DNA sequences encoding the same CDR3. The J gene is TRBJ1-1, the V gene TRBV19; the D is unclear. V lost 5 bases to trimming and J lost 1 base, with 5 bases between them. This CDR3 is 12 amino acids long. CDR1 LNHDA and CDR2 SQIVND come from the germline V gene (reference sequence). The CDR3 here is CASSPWNTEAFF. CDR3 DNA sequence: TGTGCCAGTAGTCCTTGGAACACTGAAGCTTTCTTT.

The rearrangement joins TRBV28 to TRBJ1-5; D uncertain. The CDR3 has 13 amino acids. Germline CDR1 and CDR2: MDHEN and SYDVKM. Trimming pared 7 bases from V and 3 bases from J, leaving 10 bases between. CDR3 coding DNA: TGTGCCAGCAAGGACGGGTACAATCAGCCCCAGCATTTT. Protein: CASKDGYNQPQHF.

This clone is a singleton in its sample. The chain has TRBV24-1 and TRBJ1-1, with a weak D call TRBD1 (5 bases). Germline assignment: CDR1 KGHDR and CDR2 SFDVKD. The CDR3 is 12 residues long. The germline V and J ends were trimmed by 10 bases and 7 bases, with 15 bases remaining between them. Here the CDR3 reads CATTDRGGEAFF. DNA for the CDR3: TGTGCCACTACGGATCGGGGGGGTGAAGCTTTCTTT.

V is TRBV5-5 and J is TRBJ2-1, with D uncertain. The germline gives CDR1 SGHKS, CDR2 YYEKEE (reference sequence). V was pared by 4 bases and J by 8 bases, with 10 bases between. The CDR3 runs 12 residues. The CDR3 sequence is CASSPAFDEQFF. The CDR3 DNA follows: TGTGCCAGCAGCCCCGCGTTCGATGAGCAGTTCTTC.

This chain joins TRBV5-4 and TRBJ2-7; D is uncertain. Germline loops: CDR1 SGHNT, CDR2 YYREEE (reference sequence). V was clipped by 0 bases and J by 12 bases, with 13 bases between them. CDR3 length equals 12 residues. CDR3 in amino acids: CASSLDRRNLYF. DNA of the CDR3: TGTGCCAGCAGCTTGGATCGCAGAAACCTGTACTTC.

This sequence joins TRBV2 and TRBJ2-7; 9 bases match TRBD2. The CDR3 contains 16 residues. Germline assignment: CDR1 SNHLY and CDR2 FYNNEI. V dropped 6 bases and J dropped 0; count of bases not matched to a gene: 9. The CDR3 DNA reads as TGTGCCAGCAGGCCAATAGCGGGAGTGAGCTCCTACGAGCAGTACTTC. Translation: CASRPIAGVSSYEQYF.

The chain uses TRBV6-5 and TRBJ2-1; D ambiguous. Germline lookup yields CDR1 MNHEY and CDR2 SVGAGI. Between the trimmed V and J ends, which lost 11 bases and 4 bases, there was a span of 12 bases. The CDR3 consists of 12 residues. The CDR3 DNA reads TGTGCCGTATCTCCAAATTACAATGAGCAGTTCTTC. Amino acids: CAVSPNYNEQFF.

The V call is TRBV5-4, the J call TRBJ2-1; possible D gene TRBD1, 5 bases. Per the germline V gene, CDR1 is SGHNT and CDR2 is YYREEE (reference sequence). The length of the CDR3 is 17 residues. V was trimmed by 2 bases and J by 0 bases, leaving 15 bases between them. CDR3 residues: CASSLWTPSSSYNEQFF. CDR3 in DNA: TGTGCCAGCAGCTTATGGACACCGTCTAGCTCCTACAATGAGCAGTTCTTC.